The source of this TCR beta chain is a study of identical twins. Each CDR3 protein is one row after TCRdb ran MiXCR on the 5' RACE reads. The sample carries 700,000 or so distinct CDR3 sequences, about 9.4% recorded once. All donors comprised healthy Caucasians. The germline gives CDR1 MNHNY, CDR2 SVGAGI (reference sequence). V lost 1 base and J lost 4; bases outside the gene matches: 1. The length of the CDR3 is 15 residues. The data also belong to a second study, concerning yellow fever vaccine responses in identical twins.

The sample taken for sequencing was PBMCs. The chain combines TRBV6-6 with TRBJ1-4; 9 nucleotides line up with TRBD1. The TCR originated in a woman under 30 in good health. For the CDR3, the DNA is TGTGCCAGCAGTTACTTGGGACAGGGTAATGAAAAACTGTTTTTT. Translating gives CASSYLGQGNEKLFF.